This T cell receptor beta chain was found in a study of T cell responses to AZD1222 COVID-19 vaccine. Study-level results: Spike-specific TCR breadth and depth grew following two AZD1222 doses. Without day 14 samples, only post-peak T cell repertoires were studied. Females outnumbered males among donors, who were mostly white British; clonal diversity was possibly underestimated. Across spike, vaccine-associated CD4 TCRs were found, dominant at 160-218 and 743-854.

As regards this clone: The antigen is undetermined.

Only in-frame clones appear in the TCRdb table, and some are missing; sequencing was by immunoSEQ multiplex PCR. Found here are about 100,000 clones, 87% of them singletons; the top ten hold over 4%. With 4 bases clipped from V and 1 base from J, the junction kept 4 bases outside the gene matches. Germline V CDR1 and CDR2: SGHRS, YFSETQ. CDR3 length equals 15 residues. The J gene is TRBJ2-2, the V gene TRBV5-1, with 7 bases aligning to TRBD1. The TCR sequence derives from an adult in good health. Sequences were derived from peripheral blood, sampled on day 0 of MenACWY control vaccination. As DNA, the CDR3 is TGCGCCAGCAGCCCACAGGGGAGGAACACCGGGGAGCTGTTTTTT. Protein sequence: CASSPQGRNTGELFF.